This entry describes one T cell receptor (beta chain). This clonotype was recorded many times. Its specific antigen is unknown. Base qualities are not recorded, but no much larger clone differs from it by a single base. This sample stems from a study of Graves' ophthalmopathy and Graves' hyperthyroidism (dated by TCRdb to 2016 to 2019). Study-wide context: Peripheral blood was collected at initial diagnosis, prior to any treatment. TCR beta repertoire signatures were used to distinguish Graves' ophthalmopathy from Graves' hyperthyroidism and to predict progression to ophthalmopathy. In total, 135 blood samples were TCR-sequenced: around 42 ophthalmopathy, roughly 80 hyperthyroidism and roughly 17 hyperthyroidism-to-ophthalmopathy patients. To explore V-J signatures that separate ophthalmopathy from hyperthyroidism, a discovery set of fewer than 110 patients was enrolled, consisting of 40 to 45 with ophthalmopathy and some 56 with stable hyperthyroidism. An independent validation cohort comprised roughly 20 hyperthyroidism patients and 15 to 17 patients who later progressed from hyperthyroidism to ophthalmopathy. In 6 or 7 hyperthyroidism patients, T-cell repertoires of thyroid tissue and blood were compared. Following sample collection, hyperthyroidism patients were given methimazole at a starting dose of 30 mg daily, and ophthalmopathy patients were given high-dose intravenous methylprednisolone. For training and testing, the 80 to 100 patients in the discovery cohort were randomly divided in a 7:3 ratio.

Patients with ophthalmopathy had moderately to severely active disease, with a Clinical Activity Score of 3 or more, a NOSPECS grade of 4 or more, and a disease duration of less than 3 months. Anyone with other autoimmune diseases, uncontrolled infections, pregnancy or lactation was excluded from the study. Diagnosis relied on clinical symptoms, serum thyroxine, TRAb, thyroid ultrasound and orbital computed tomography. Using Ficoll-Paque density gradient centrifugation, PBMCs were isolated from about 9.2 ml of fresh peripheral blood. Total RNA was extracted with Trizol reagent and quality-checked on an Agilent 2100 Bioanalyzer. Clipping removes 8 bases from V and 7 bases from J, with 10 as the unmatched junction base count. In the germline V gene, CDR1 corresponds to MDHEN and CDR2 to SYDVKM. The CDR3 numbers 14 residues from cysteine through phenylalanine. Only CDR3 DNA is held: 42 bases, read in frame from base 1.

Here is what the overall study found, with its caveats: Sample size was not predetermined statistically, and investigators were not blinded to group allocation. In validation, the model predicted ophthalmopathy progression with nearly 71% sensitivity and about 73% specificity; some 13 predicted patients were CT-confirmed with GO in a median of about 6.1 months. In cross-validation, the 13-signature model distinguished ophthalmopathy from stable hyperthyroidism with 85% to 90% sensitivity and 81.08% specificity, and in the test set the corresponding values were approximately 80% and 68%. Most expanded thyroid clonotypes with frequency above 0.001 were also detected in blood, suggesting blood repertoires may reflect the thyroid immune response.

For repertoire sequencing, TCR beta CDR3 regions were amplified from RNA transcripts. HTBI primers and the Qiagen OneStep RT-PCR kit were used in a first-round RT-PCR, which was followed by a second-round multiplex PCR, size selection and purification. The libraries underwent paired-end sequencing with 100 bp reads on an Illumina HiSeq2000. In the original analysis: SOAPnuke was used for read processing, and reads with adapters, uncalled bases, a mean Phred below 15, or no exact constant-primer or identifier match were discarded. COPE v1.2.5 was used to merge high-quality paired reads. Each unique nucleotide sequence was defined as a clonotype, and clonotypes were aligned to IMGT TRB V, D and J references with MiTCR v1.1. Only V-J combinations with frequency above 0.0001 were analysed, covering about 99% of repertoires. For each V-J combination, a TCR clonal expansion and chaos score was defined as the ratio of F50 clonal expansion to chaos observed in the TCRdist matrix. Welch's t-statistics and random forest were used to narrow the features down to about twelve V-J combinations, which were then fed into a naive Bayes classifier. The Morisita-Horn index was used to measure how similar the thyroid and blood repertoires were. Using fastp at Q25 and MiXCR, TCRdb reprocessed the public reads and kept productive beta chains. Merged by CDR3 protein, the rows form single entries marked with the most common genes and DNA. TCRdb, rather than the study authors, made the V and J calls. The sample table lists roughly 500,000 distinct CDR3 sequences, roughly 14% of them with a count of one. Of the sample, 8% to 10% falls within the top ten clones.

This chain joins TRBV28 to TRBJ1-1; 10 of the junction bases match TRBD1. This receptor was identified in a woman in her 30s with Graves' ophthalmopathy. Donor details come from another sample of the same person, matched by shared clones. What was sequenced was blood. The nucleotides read TGTGCCAGCGGGGAGCCCGGGACAGGGGATGAAGCTTTCTTT. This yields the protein CASGEPGTGDEAFF. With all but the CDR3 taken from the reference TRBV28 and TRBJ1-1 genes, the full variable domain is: DVKVTQSSRYLVKRTGEKVFLECVQDMDHENMFWYRQDPGLGLRLIYFSYDVKMKEKGDIPEGYSVSREKKERFSLILESASTNQTSMYLCASGEPGTGDEAFFGQGTRLTVV.